This is a list of T cell receptor beta chains from one sample in a study of blood T cell repertoires in COVID-19. Clones were sequenced by immunoSEQ multiplex PCR, and TCRdb holds only the in-frame ones, with some missing. In the table there are 110,000 to 150,000 clones, about 88% of which are singletons. The sequenced sample consisted of peripheral blood. The receptors were gathered from a man aged 45-65 years with active or convalescent COVID-19. The CDR3 runs from the conserved cysteine through the conserved F or W. The D gene is left open where the match is weak. Expanded clones are given a class, and other clones once, few, many or no size at all.

TGTGCCAGCAGCGTAGTGTCAGGGTCACCCCTCCACTTT	CASSVVSGSPLHF	few	-	TRBV9	TRBJ1-6
TGTGCCAGCAGTTCCCGGGACAGGGACCTGATAGGGGATACGCAGTATTTT	CASSSRDRDLIGDTQYF	-	TRBD1	TRBV28	TRBJ2-3
TGTGCCAGCAGTTACAGCCCAAACACCGGGGAGCTGTTTTTT	CASSYSPNTGELFF	-	-	TRBV6-6	TRBJ2-2
TGTGCCAGCTCAGATAGGAGCTCCTACGAGCAGTACTTC	CASSDRSSYEQYF	-	-	TRBV18	TRBJ2-7
TGTGCCAGCAGAACTAGCGCATACAATGAGCAGTTCTTC	CASRTSAYNEQFF	-	TRBD2	TRBV6-5	TRBJ2-1
TGCAGCGTGGTGGGAGGCATGAACACTGAAGCTTTCTTT	CSVVGGMNTEAFF	-	-	TRBV29-1	TRBJ1-1
TGTGCCAGCAGTTTCCGGGGTTGGGCTGAAGCTTTCTTT	CASSFRGWAEAFF	-	-	TRBV28	TRBJ1-1
TGTGCCAGCAGCTTTGGGGCAGGGACTGAAGCTTTCTTT	CASSFGAGTEAFF	-	-	TRBV7-9	TRBJ1-1
TGTGCCAGCTCAGTCAGACAGGGGTTGGATTATGGCTACACCTTC	CASSVRQGLDYGYTF	-	TRBD1	TRBV18	TRBJ1-2
TGTGCCAGCAGTCGGGACAGGGTGACTGAAGCTTTCTTT	CASSRDRVTEAFF	-	TRBD1	TRBV28	TRBJ1-1
TGTGCCAGCAGCCCAAAGCGTGGCTACGACACAGATACGCAGTATTTT	CASSPKRGYDTDTQYF	-	-	TRBV7-9	TRBJ2-3
TGCGCCAGCACCAAGAGCGGTCCCCAAGAGACCCAGTACTTC	CASTKSGPQETQYF	-	-	TRBV5-1	TRBJ2-5
TGCGCCAGCAGCCCTGGGACAGGGGGTGGCTACACCTTC	CASSPGTGGGYTF	once	TRBD1	TRBV5-1	TRBJ1-2